These T cell receptor beta chains were read from a single sample in a study of PD-L1 blockade in urothelial cancer. Data came from immunoSEQ multiplex PCR; TCRdb stores just in-frame clones and leaves some out. The data show 100,000 to 150,000 clones, roughly 88% seen once. The input for sequencing was PBMCs, taken around atezolizumab (anti-PD-L1) treatment. The receptor source for this set is a man between 45 and 60 years old with urothelial cancer. Both conserved end residues are part of each CDR3. A D gene is named only where the DNA matches it firmly. A clone size is listed for some rows: how often the clone was seen (once, few, many), or a class if it is expanded.

CDR3 DNA | CDR3 protein | clone size | D gene | J gene | V gene
TGTGCCAGCAGTTCCGGAAGGGCGGGAGCCAAAGATACGCAGTATTTT | CASSSGRAGAKDTQYF | few | TRBD2 | TRBJ2-3 | TRBV6-6
TGTGCCAGCTCACCGACTAGTGAACAAGAGACCCAGTACTTC | CASSPTSEQETQYF | NA | NA | TRBJ2-5 | TRBV18
TGTGCCAGCAGCTTACTCACATACAATGAGCAGTTCTTC | CASSLLTYNEQFF | NA | NA | TRBJ2-1 | TRBV7-8
TGTGCCAGCAGCGTAGCTGGGGCTAGCACAGATACGCAGTATTTT | CASSVAGASTDTQYF | few | NA | TRBJ2-3 | TRBV9
TGTGCCACCAGCAGAGGACAGGGGGATTTGGCCAAAAACATTCAGTACTTC | CATSRGQGDLAKNIQYF | NA | TRBD1 | TRBJ2-4 | TRBV15
TGTGCCAGTAACTCCCGGAGGGCGGGAGGGTCTTATGGCGGGGAGCTGTTTTTT | CASNSRRAGGSYGGELFF | NA | TRBD2 | TRBJ2-2 | TRBV19
TGTGCCAGCAGCTTAGTTGCGGACAGGGAGTATGGCTACACCTTC | CASSLVADREYGYTF | NA | TRBD1 | TRBJ1-2 | TRBV11-2
TGTGCCTGGAGGAGCGGGAGTATTACCTACGAGCAGTACTTC | CAWRSGSITYEQYF | NA | TRBD2 | TRBJ2-7 | TRBV30
TGTGCCAGCACCAGGGGACTAGGAGGTGGCGAGCAGTACTTC | CASTRGLGGGEQYF | NA | TRBD2 | TRBJ2-7 | TRBV2
TGTGCCAGCAGCTTAGATAGCGCCCAAGACGGGACCTACGAGCAGTACTTC | CASSLDSAQDGTYEQYF | NA | NA | TRBJ2-7 | TRBV11-2
TGTGCCAGTAGTATGGACGGGGTAGCGGGGTCCAATCAGCCCCAGCATTTT | CASSMDGVAGSNQPQHF | NA | NA | TRBJ1-5 | TRBV19
TGTGCCAGCAGTTTGTGGCTTGAACACTACAATGAGCAGTTCTTC | CASSLWLEHYNEQFF | NA | NA | TRBJ2-1 | TRBV6-6
TGTGCCAGCAGTTCCACCCCCTACTACGAGCAGTACTTC | CASSSTPYYEQYF | NA | NA | TRBJ2-7 | TRBV27
TGTGCCAGTAGTAGAGCGCGGGACAGGGTAACAGATACGCAGTATTTT | CASSRARDRVTDTQYF | NA | TRBD1 | TRBJ2-3 | TRBV19
TGTGCCAGCAGCCAAGTGGGGCCCGGGACAGGGTTGTTGGATGAGCAGTTCTTC | CASSQVGPGTGLLDEQFF | NA | TRBD1 | TRBJ2-1 | TRBV4-2
TGTGCCAGCAGCTCAGGACAGGGGTTTGGCAATCAGCCCCAGCATTTT | CASSSGQGFGNQPQHF | few | TRBD1 | TRBJ1-5 | TRBV7-9
TGTGCCAGCAGCAACGACAGGGACACTGAAGCTTTCTTT | CASSNDRDTEAFF | NA | TRBD1 | TRBJ1-1 | TRBV6-1
TGTGCCAGCAGTTACGACAGTTTCTCGTACGAGCAGTACTTC | CASSYDSFSYEQYF | NA | NA | TRBJ2-7 | TRBV6-5
TGTGCCAGCAGCCTGTCAATCGGACAGTATGGCTACACCTTC | CASSLSIGQYGYTF | NA | NA | TRBJ1-2 | TRBV5-4
TGTGCCAGCAGCTTAGGAAGGAGCGGGAGCGAGCAGTACTTC | CASSLGRSGSEQYF | NA | TRBD2 | TRBJ2-7 | TRBV7-8
TGTGCCATCAGTGAGACAGACAAGGGCAATCAGCCCCAGCATTTT | CAISETDKGNQPQHF | NA | NA | TRBJ1-5 | TRBV10-3
TGTGCCAGCAGTGACCAGGGCCCCTGGGGCTACACCTTC | CASSDQGPWGYTF | NA | NA | TRBJ1-2 | TRBV6-1
TGTGCCAGCAGCCCAGGGCGGGAGCCAGATACGCAGTATTTT | CASSPGREPDTQYF | NA | TRBD2 | TRBJ2-3 | TRBV7-3
TGTGCCATCAGAGACACCACGGCGGGCTATGGCTACACCTTC | CAIRDTTAGYGYTF | few | NA | TRBJ1-2 | TRBV10-3
TGTGCCAGCAGTGTAGCCGGGGTCTACGAGCAGTACTTC | CASSVAGVYEQYF | NA | NA | TRBJ2-7 | TRBV6-1
TGTGCCAGTAGTATAGAAGGCCAGGGGGCGTTAAATGAGCAGTTCTTC | CASSIEGQGALNEQFF | NA | TRBD1 | TRBJ2-1 | TRBV19
TGTGCCAGCAGTGACTCGGGATCGAGAGCTTTCTTT | CASSDSGSRAFF | once | NA | TRBJ1-1 | TRBV25-1
TGTGCCAGCAGCCAAGGGACAGGGCGAGAGACCCAGTACTTC | CASSQGTGRETQYF | NA | TRBD1 | TRBJ2-5 | TRBV4-2
TGTGCCAGCTCACCATACAGGGGTGGGGAAACTGGCTACACCTTC | CASSPYRGGETGYTF | once | TRBD1 | TRBJ1-2 | TRBV18
TGCAGCGTCCTCTATGGAGTGGACACTGAAGCTTTCTTT | CSVLYGVDTEAFF | NA | NA | TRBJ1-1 | TRBV29-1